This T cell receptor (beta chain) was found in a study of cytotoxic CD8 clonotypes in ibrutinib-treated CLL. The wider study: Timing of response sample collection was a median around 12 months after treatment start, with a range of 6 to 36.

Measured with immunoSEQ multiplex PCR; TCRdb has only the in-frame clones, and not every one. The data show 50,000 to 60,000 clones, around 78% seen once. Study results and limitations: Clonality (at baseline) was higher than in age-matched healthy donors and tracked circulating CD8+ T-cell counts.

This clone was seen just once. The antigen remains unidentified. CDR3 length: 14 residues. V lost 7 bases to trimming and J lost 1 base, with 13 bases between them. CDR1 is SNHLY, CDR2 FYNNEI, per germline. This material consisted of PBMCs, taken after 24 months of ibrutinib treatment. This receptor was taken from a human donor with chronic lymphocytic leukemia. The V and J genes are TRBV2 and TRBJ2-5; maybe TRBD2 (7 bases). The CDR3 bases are TGTGCCAGCACGGGGAGGGGGTTCCAAGAGACCCAGTACTTC. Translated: CASTGRGFQETQYF.